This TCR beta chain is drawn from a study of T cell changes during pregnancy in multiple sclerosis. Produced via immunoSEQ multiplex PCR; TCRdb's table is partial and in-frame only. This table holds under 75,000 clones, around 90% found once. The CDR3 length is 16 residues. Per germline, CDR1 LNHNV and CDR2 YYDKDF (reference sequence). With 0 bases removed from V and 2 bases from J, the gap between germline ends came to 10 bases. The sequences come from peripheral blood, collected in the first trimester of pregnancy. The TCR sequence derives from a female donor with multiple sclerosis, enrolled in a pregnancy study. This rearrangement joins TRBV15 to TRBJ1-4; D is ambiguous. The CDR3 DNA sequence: TGTGCCACCAGCAGAGATGGGAGGAGGACTAATGAAAAACTGTTTTTT. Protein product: CATSRDGRRTNEKLFF.